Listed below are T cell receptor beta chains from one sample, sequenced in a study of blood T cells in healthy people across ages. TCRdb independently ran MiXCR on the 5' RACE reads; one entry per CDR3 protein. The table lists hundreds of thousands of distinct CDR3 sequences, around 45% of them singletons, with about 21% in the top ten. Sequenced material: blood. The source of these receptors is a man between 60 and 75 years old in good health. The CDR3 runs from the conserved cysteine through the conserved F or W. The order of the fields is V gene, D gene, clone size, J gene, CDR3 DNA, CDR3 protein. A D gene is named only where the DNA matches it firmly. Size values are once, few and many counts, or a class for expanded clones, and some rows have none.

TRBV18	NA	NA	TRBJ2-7	TGTGCCAGCTCACCACCGGAAGGGGGCTACGAGCAGTACTTC	CASSPPEGGYEQYF
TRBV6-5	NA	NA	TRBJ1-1	TGTGCCACCCGGGCGGGGGGCTTCACTGAAGCTTTCTTT	CATRAGGFTEAFF
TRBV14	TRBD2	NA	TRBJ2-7	TGTGCCAGCAGCCAAGTCGGGGGGGTCTACAATGAGCAGTACTTC	CASSQVGGVYNEQYF
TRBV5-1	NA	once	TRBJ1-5	TGCGCCAGCAGGCAAAGTTGGGATAGCAATCAGCCCCAGCATTTT	CASRQSWDSNQPQHF
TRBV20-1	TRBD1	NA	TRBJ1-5	TGCAGTGCTAGAGTCAGGACAGGGGGGACAAATCAGCCCCAGCATTTT	CSARVRTGGTNQPQHF
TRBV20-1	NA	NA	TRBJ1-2	TGCAGTGCTACACTTCCGGGAGGTGGCTACACCTTC	CSATLPGGGYTF
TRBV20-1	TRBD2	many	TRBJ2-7	TGCAGTGCTATGGGGGAGGGATACGAGCAGTACTTC	CSAMGEGYEQYF
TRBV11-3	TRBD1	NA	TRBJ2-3	TGTGCCAGCAGCTTAGACTTTTCAGGGGGAACGCAGTATTTT	CASSLDFSGGTQYF
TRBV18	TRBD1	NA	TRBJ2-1	TGTGCCAGCTCACCAGGGACAGGGGGCTCGAATGAGCAGTTCTTC	CASSPGTGGSNEQFF
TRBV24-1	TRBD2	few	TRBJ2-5	TGTGCCCCGCTAGCGGCTCAAGAGACCCAGTACTTC	CAPLAAQETQYF
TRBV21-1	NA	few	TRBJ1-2	TGTGCCAGCGGCCCCGAGACAGGGGAGTATGGCTACACCTTC	CASGPETGEYGYTF
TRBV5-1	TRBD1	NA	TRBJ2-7	TGCGCCAGCAGCGTAGGACAGGTACTCTACGAGCAGTACTTC	CASSVGQVLYEQYF
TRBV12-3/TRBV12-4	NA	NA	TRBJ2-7	TGTGCCAGCAGCTCGGGGAGGAACTCCTACGAGCAGTACTTC	CASSSGRNSYEQYF
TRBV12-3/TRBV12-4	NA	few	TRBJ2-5	TGTGCCAGCAGTTTCTCCAGCCAAGAGACCCAGTACTTC	CASSFSSQETQYF
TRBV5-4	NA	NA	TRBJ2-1	TGTGCCAGCAGCCAAACAGGGAATTCCTACAATGAGCAGTTCTTC	CASSQTGNSYNEQFF
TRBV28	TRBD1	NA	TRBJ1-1	TGTGCTGGGGGGGGACAGGGGGAGAGGTGTGCCACTGAAGCTTTCTTT	CAGGGQGERCATEAFF
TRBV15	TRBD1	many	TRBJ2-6	TGTGCCACCGGAGGCAGGACAGGACGATGGAACGTCCTGACTTTC	CATGGRTGRWNVLTF
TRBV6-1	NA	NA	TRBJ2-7	TGTGCCAGCAGGGTTACCCGGGGTTCCTACGAGCAGTACTTC	CASRVTRGSYEQYF
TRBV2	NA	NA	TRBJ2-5	TGTGCCAGCAGCTCTAGAGTGGAGACCCAGTACTTC	CASSSRVETQYF
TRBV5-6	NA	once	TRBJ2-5	TGTGCCACCACGGACTGGATGGGGGAGACCCAGTACTTC	CATTDWMGETQYF
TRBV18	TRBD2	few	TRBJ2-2	TGTGCCAGCTCACCAAGGACTAGCGGGGACGACACCGGGGAGCTGTTTTTT	CASSPRTSGDDTGELFF
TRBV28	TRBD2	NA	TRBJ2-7	TGTGCCAGCACTCCATTTCCCTTACTAGAATGGACTAGCGGGGCGGTAAATGAGCAGTACTTC	CASTPFPLLEWTSGAVNEQYF
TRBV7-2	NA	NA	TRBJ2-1	TGTGCCAGCAGCTTAAATAGGGGTCAGCGCGGTGAGCAGTTCTTC	CASSLNRGQRGEQFF